The 32 T cell receptor beta chains below come from one sample, sequenced in a study of blood T cell repertoires in COVID-19. Sequenced by immunoSEQ multiplex PCR; TCRdb stores in-frame clones only, minus some. The sample yields about 140,000 clones, about 83% seen once. Sequenced sample: peripheral blood. Source of these receptors: a human donor in a cohort sampled during active COVID-19.

V usage is TRBV5-6 and J usage is TRBJ1-1; unclear D gene. CDR1 and CDR2 (germline): SGHDT, YYEEEE. V was pared by 0 bases and J by 4 bases, with 13 bases between. This CDR3 has 15 residues. This chain's CDR3 is CASSLGRAWGTEAFF. The DNA for the CDR3 is TGTGCCAGCAGCTTGGGGAGGGCATGGGGCACTGAAGCTTTCTTT.

J is TRBJ2-3 and V is TRBV6-5; a possible D gene is TRBD2 (6 bases). V lost 0 bases to trimming and J lost 2 bases, with 9 bases between them. The length of the CDR3 is 15 residues. Germline V lookup: CDR1 MNHEY, CDR2 SVGAGI. Here the CDR3 DNA reads TGTGCCAGCAGTTACTCGGGACTTAACACAGATACGCAGTATTTT. Encoded protein: CASSYSGLNTDTQYF.

CDR3 sequence: CASSPPYGRDSGNTIYF. Here the CDR3 DNA reads TGTGCCAGCTCACCACCCTATGGCAGGGACTCTGGAAACACCATATATTTT. The V and J genes are TRBV18 and TRBJ1-3; D might be TRBD1 (5 bases). Germline V gives CDR1 KGHSH, CDR2 LQKENI. This CDR3 region has 17 residues. Trimming pared 0 bases from V and 0 bases from J, leaving 12 bases between. Complete variable domain (other parts from reference TRBV18 and TRBJ1-3): NAGVMQNPRHLVRRRGQEARLRCSPMKGHSHVYWYRQLPEEGLKFMVYLQKENIIDESGMPKERFSAEFPKEGPSILRIQQVVRGDSAAYFCASSPPYGRDSGNTIYFGEGSWLTVV.

This clone was counted a few times. This chain joins TRBV7-2 and TRBJ2-1; 10 nucleotides line up with TRBD2. J gave up 4 bases and V 6 bases, and 9 bases lay outside the gene matches. This CDR3 is 16 amino acids long. CDR1 is SGHTA, CDR2 FQGNSA, per germline. This CDR3 reads CASRQTGTSEYNEQFF. The CDR3 nucleotides are TGTGCCAGCAGACAAACCGGGACTAGCGAGTACAATGAGCAGTTCTTC.

The V gene is TRBV7-2, the J gene TRBJ1-5; 11 bases align to TRBD1. Germline V lookup: CDR1 SGHTA, CDR2 FQGNSA. The CDR3 has 15 amino acids. The trim removed 2 bases at V and 7 bases at J, leaving 4 bases unmatched. CDR3 nucleotides: TGTGCCAGCAGCTTAAGGACAGGGGGCGACCAGCCCCAGCATTTT. This gives the protein CASSLRTGGDQPQHF.

V and J are TRBV6-5 and TRBJ2-5, with 7 positions matching TRBD1. The CDR3 has 13 residues. Germline CDR1 is MNHEY and CDR2 is SVGAGI. J gave up 5 bases and V 7 bases, and 7 bases lay outside the gene matches. CDR3 DNA sequence: TGTGCCAGCATTCAGACAGGGTCGGAGACCCAGTACTTC. Translating it yields CASIQTGSETQYF.

This clone was detected once. The chain uses TRBV12-3 or TRBV12-4 and TRBJ1-4, with TRBD1 identical over 10 bases. Trimming at V came to 8 bases and at J to 8 bases, leaving 5 bases not matched to a gene. The CDR3 spans 13 residues. DNA for the CDR3: TGTGCCAGCTTAGCGACAGGGGGCGAAAAACTGTTTTTT. The encoded protein is CASLATGGEKLFF.

The V gene is TRBV5-1, the J gene TRBJ1-1; perhaps TRBD1 as D (6 bases). The V gene's germline CDR1 is SGHRS and CDR2 YFSETQ. There are 13 residues in the CDR3. Trimming removed 4 bases at V and 5 bases at J, with 12 bases between. This CDR3 reads CASSPGQRTEAFF. CDR3 sequence (DNA): TGCGCCAGCAGCCCTGGACAGCGAACTGAAGCTTTCTTT.

This clone has only one observation. The V gene is TRBV7-2, the J gene TRBJ1-6, with D possibly being TRBD1 (5 bases). The ends were cut back, 4 bases at V and 7 bases at J, with 17 bases in the middle. The CDR3 loop spans 16 amino acids. Germline V gene sequence: CDR1 SGHTA, CDR2 FQGNSA. The CDR3 DNA reads TGTGCCAGCAGCTCGAGTAGGGCAGGGCCCAATTCACCCCTCCACTTT. This gives the protein CASSSSRAGPNSPLHF.

This clone was seen more than once but under ten times. This chain connects TRBV27 to TRBJ2-7; weak D call: TRBD1 (6 bases). Germline V gene lookup returns CDR1 MNHEY and CDR2 SMNVEV (reference sequence). The germline V and J ends were trimmed by 7 bases and 2 bases, with 15 bases remaining between them. The CDR3 consists of 14 residues. The CDR3 region is CASKAFRGPYEQYF. CDR3 sequence (DNA): TGTGCCAGCAAGGCGTTCAGGGGTCCCTACGAGCAGTACTTC.

V usage is TRBV5-4 and J usage is TRBJ1-2, with 11 bases fitting TRBD1. CDR1 and CDR2 (germline): SGHNT, YYREEE (reference sequence). CDR3 length: 18 amino acids. J gave up 5 bases and V 0 bases, and 12 bases lay outside the gene matches. The CDR3 loop reads CASSLARTGGLDGYGYTF. The CDR3 DNA reads TGTGCCAGCAGCTTGGCCCGGACAGGGGGCTTAGATGGGTATGGCTACACCTTC.

The chain joins TRBV18 to TRBJ1-1; no firm D call. In germline, CDR1 is KGHSH, CDR2 LQKENI. There are 13 residues in the CDR3. Trimming removed 2 bases at V and 3 bases at J, with 7 bases between. The CDR3 reads CASSPIGDTEAFF. The CDR3 bases are TGTGCCAGCTCACCAATCGGGGACACTGAAGCTTTCTTT.

The V and J genes are TRBV5-1 and TRBJ2-3, with 7 bases fitting TRBD2. The trim removed 0 bases at V and 2 bases at J, leaving 3 bases unmatched. This CDR3 comprises 15 residues. Germline V lookup: CDR1 SGHRS, CDR2 YFSETQ. The CDR3 loop is CASSLGLAYTDTQYF. The CDR3, as DNA: TGCGCCAGCAGCTTGGGACTAGCTTACACAGATACGCAGTATTTT.

This chain links TRBV6-2 or TRBV6-3 with TRBJ1-2, with 12 bases identical to TRBD1. The ends lost 6 bases at V and 8 bases at J; junction bases unmatched: 4. The CDR3 has 13 amino acids. Germline V gene sequence: CDR1 MNHEY, CDR2 SVGEGT. The DNA of the CDR3 is TGTGCCAGCAGCGTCGGGACAGGGGGCGGCTACACCTTC. It encodes CASSVGTGGGYTF.

The chain employs TRBV28 and TRBJ2-6; 12 nucleotides align to TRBD1. This CDR3 has 20 amino acids. V lost 1 base, J lost 2 bases, and 9 bases stayed unmatched. Germline V lookup: CDR1 MDHEN, CDR2 SYDVKM. CDR3 nucleotide sequence: TGTGCCAGCAGTTTATACCGCTTGGGGACAGGGGGCGCTGGGGCCAACGTCCTGACTTTC. Protein: CASSLYRLGTGGAGANVLTF.

The rearrangement joins TRBV29-1 to TRBJ1-4, with D tentatively TRBD1 (5 bases). The CDR3 contains 14 residues. Germline lookup yields CDR1 SQVTM and CDR2 ANQGSEA. The V gene lost 4 bases and the J gene lost 2 bases, with 11 bases spanning the gap. The CDR3 spells CSVALGVTNEKLFF. The CDR3 DNA reads as TGCAGCGTTGCGTTAGGGGTGACTAATGAAAAACTGTTTTTT.

The gene calls are TRBV4-2 and TRBJ2-7, with TRBD1 identical over 7 bases. The J segment lost 0 bases and the V segment lost 5 bases, leaving 10 bases of the junction unmatched. The CDR3 consists of 16 residues. CDR1 LGHNA and CDR2 YNFKEQ come from the germline V gene. CDR3 in amino acids: CASSTYRGPYSYEQYF. The CDR3 nucleotides read TGTGCCAGCAGCACCTACAGGGGACCCTACTCCTACGAGCAGTACTTC.

A few counts support this clone. The chain recombines TRBV5-5 with TRBJ2-7; TRBD2 aligns across 9 bases. V was pared by 1 base and J by 6 bases, with 5 bases of the junction left unmatched. This CDR3 is built from 14 residues. Germline V lookup: CDR1 SGHKS, CDR2 YYEKEE (reference sequence). CDR3 in amino acids: CASSLILAGIEQYF. CDR3 bases: TGTGCCAGCAGCTTGATTCTAGCGGGAATCGAGCAGTACTTC.

This clone was counted a single time. V gene TRBV4-3 combines with J gene TRBJ2-2, with 11 positions matching TRBD2. Germline CDR1 and CDR2: LGHNA and YSLEER. V lost 2 bases, J lost 2 bases, and 1 base stayed unmatched. The CDR3 is made up of 16 amino acids. DNA for the CDR3: TGCGCCAGCAGCCAAACTAGCGGGGGAAACACCGGGGAGCTGTTTTTT. As protein: CASSQTSGGNTGELFF.

The CDR3 DNA follows: TGTGCCAGCAGTTACCAGTACCGGGACAGGGTTTACTTC. Amino acids: CASSYQYRDRVYF. The chain uses TRBV27 and TRBJ2-7; TRBD1 aligns across 9 bases. This CDR3 has 13 amino acids. Germline V CDR1 and CDR2: MNHEY, SMNVEV (reference sequence). Trimming removed 4 bases from V and 13 bases from J; junction bases left unmatched: 11.

The gene calls are TRBV11-2 and TRBJ1-2, with D hard to call. This CDR3 has 13 residues. Germline lookup yields CDR1 SGHAT and CDR2 FQNNGV. Trimming left V 5 bases short and J 8 bases short, with 15 bases between. CDR3 bases: TGTGCCAGCAGCGTAGGAGGATCTGGGGGCTACACCTTC. Translating gives CASSVGGSGGYTF.

This rearrangement joins TRBV9 to TRBJ2-7, with D unresolved. Trimming cost V 4 bases and J 0 bases, with 17 bases left between them. This CDR3 spans 16 amino acids. In germline, CDR1 is SGDLS, CDR2 YYNGEE. In DNA, the CDR3 is TGTGCCAGCAGCCCGCTATCGGTAGGAGCCTCCTACGAGCAGTACTTC. It specifies CASSPLSVGASYEQYF.

The CDR3 region has the DNA TGCGCCAGCAAACCGGGACAGTTCGCGAACACCGGGGAGCTGTTTTTT. This gives the protein CASKPGQFANTGELFF. The chain combines TRBV5-1 with TRBJ2-2, with 7 bases lining up with TRBD1. V gave up 6 bases and J gave up 0 bases; unmatched junction bases: 8. This CDR3 comprises 16 residues. From germline, CDR1 is SGHRS and CDR2 YFSETQ.

V usage is TRBV29-1 and J usage is TRBJ1-2; D may be TRBD1 (5 bases). Germline V gene data show CDR1 as SQVTM and CDR2 as ANQGSEA. V lost 7 bases, J lost 2 bases, and 11 bases lay in between. There are 12 residues in the CDR3. CDR3 sequence reads: CSAGDSNYGYTF. The CDR3 bases are TGCAGCGCCGGGGACTCAAACTATGGCTACACCTTC.

This sequence joins TRBV29-1 and TRBJ2-1; the match to TRBD2 covers 13 bases. This CDR3 comprises 18 residues. V gave up 7 bases and J gave up 7 bases; unmatched junction bases: 19. CDR1 SQVTM and CDR2 ANQGSEA come from the germline V gene. CDR3 nucleotides: TGCAGCGGGAGCTGGACTAGCGGGAGCCGGGGACTTCGGAATGAGCAGTTCTTC. It is translated as CSGSWTSGSRGLRNEQFF.

The chain recombines TRBV12-3 or TRBV12-4 with TRBJ1-5, with a tentative D call TRBD1 (5 bases). With 8 bases removed from V and 1 base from J, the gap between germline ends came to 6 bases. The CDR3 contains 12 residues. The CDR3 region has the DNA TGTGCCAGCCGGGGGAGCAATCAGCCCCAGCATTTT. The encoded protein is CASRGSNQPQHF.

This clone was counted between two and nine times. As DNA, the CDR3 is TGTGCCCCCGGGGGATACCCTAATGATTCACCCCTCCACTTT. This codes for CAPGGYPNDSPLHF. The rearrangement uses TRBV7-8 and TRBJ1-6, with a weak D call TRBD1 (5 bases). Germline CDR1 SGHVS, CDR2 FQNEAQ. The CDR3 loop spans 14 amino acids. V was trimmed by 11 bases and J by 8 bases, leaving 19 bases between them.

The rearrangement joins TRBV29-1 to TRBJ1-1, with D possibly TRBD1 on 6 matching bases. The CDR3 is 13 amino acids. Germline values: CDR1 SQVTM, CDR2 ANQGSEA. Trimming pared 5 bases from V and 2 bases from J, leaving 12 bases between. The CDR3 loop reads CSVSGTLNTEAFF. CDR3 nucleotide sequence: TGCAGCGTTTCCGGGACACTTAACACTGAAGCTTTCTTT.

The chain carries TRBV6-1 and TRBJ2-2, with 9 bases identical to TRBD2. Germline-derived CDR1 and CDR2 are MNHNS and SASEGT. CDR3 length equals 17 residues. V was clipped by 2 bases and J by 4 bases; unmatched bases: 8. Here the CDR3 reads CASSESIAGESTGELFF. The DNA of the CDR3 is TGTGCCAGCAGTGAATCGATAGCGGGAGAGAGCACCGGGGAGCTGTTTTTT.

This chain joins TRBV7-3 and TRBJ2-6; possible D gene TRBD1, 5 bases. Trimming cost V 6 bases and J 4 bases, with 13 bases left between them. Per the germline V gene, CDR1 is SGHTA and CDR2 is FQGTGA. The CDR3 length is 15 residues. The CDR3 loop is CASSRTTSGANVLTF. CDR3 sequence (DNA): TGTGCCAGCAGTAGGACAACCTCGGGGGCCAACGTCCTGACTTTC.

The chain links TRBV7-2 to TRBJ2-7; 12 nucleotides align to TRBD2. The trim removed 3 bases at V and 2 bases at J, leaving 14 bases unmatched. CDR3 length: 19 residues. CDR1 and CDR2 from the germline V gene are SGHTA and FQGNSA. DNA for the CDR3: TGTGCCAGCAGCTTCAATCTAGGGCTAGCGGGAGGGCTCGCCTACGAGCAGTACTTC. Translating gives CASSFNLGLAGGLAYEQYF.

This clone was detected once. The chain employs TRBV2 and TRBJ2-7, with D possibly being TRBD2 (6 bases). Per germline, CDR1 SNHLY and CDR2 FYNNEI. This CDR3 comprises 13 residues. V lost 7 bases, J lost 7 bases, and 17 bases lay in between. CDR3 sequence reads: CASTPRETGEQYF. The DNA for the CDR3 is TGTGCCAGCACCCCACGGGAGACGGGGGAGCAGTACTTC.